The next 2 T cell receptor beta chains were all read from a single sample in a study of blood T cell repertoires in COVID-19. Assay used: immunoSEQ multiplex PCR; TCRdb lists only in-frame clones, some missing. The table includes roughly 140,000 clones, roughly 88% detected once. Source material: peripheral blood. These receptors originate from a woman in her 50s in a cohort sampled during active or convalescent COVID-19.

The J gene is TRBJ2-4, the V gene TRBV12-5; unclear D gene. V gave up 2 bases and J gave up 1 base, with 12 bases separating them. The CDR3 extends over 16 amino acids. Germline V gene sequence: CDR1 LGHNT, CDR2 FRNRAP. This CDR3 reads CASGLSGSSAKNIQYF. Here the CDR3 DNA reads TGTGCTAGTGGTTTGAGTGGTAGCTCGGCCAAAAACATTCAGTACTTC.

The V call is TRBV7-2, the J call TRBJ2-6; D possibly corresponds to TRBD2 (5 bases). Trimming took off 11 bases at V and 3 bases at J, with 11 bases between the two ends. Germline V lookup: CDR1 SGHTA, CDR2 FQGNSA. The CDR3 extends over 13 amino acids. DNA for the CDR3: TGTGCCGGAGGCTACGGTGGGGCCAACGTCCTGACTTTC. This translates into CAGGYGGANVLTF. Filled out from reference TRBV7-2 and TRBJ2-6, the complete variable domain reads GAGVSQSPSNKVTEKGKDVELRCDPISGHTALYWYRQSLGQGLEFLIYFQGNSAPDKSGLPSDRFSAERTGGSVSTLTIQRTQQEDSAVYLCAGGYGGANVLTFGAGSRLTVL.